Shown below are 32 T cell receptor beta chains from a single sample sequenced in a study of CD8 T cells in Susac syndrome. Random hexamers were used to reverse transcribe about 0.45 to 1 ug of RNA. Each CDR3 protein gets one entry after TCRdb re-called the immunoSEQ multiplex PCR reads with MiXCR. The sample lists 180,000 or so distinct CDR3 sequences; roughly 95% were seen once. The sample comprised CD4+ T cells from PBMCs. The receptors stem from a human donor with multiple sclerosis.

The chain joins TRBV14 to TRBJ2-3; unclear D gene. CDR3 length: 15 residues. CDR1 is SGHDN and CDR2 is FVKESK in the germline V gene. Deletions cut 1 base from V and 4 bases from J, with 12 bases between. DNA of the CDR3: TGTGCCAGCAGCCAAGTCCCTAGATCGTCAGATACGCAGTATTTT. As protein: CASSQVPRSSDTQYF.

J is TRBJ2-1 and V is TRBV9; TRBD2 agrees at 7 bases. The CDR3 covers 15 residues. V dropped 1 base and J dropped 5; count of bases not matched to a gene: 6. Looked up from germline, CDR1 is SGDLS and CDR2 is YYNGEE. For the CDR3, the DNA is TGTGCCAGCAGCGTAAACGGCGGGGGTAACAATGAGCAGTTCTTC. Translating gives CASSVNGGGNNEQFF.

This chain joins TRBV3-1 and TRBJ2-2; D is unclear. Germline values: CDR1 LGHDT, CDR2 YNNKEL (reference sequence). The V end lost 1 base, the J end lost 4 bases, and 13 bases lay between the germline ends. This CDR3 is built from 16 residues. This CDR3 reads CASSQVSAGFTGELFF. CDR3 sequence (DNA): TGTGCCAGCAGCCAAGTATCCGCCGGTTTCACCGGGGAGCTGTTTTTT.

This clonotype was observed a single time. The chain recombines TRBV12-3 or TRBV12-4 with TRBJ2-7, with TRBD1 matching over 9 bases. The length of the CDR3 is 13 residues. The junction had 6 bases not matched to a gene; V was cut back by 6 bases and J by 6 bases. This CDR3 reads CASRRTGVGEQYF. In DNA, the CDR3 is TGTGCCAGCAGAAGGACAGGGGTCGGCGAGCAGTACTTC.

This sequence joins TRBV4-3 and TRBJ2-1; a possible D gene is TRBD2 (6 bases). The V gene lost 1 base and the J gene lost 11 bases, with 12 bases spanning the gap. This CDR3 contains 13 residues. The V gene's germline CDR1 is LGHNA and CDR2 YSLEER. DNA for the CDR3: TGCGCCAGCAGCCAAGCCACGGACTACCAGCAGTTCTTC. Protein sequence: CASSQATDYQQFF.

The chain has TRBV3-1 and TRBJ2-7; D remains ambiguous. The V gene lost 3 bases and the J gene lost 2 bases, with 5 bases spanning the gap. The CDR3 runs 12 residues. Per the germline V gene, CDR1 is LGHDT and CDR2 is YNNKEL (reference sequence). The CDR3 here is CASSHGPYEQYF. The CDR3 bases are TGTGCCAGCAGCCACGGGCCCTACGAGCAGTACTTC.

The chain carries TRBV20-1 and TRBJ1-4; 7 nucleotides match TRBD1. The CDR3 is 13 residues long. Germline CDR1 and CDR2: DFQATT and SNEGSKA (reference sequence). Unmatched junction bases numbered 2, after V lost 6 bases and J lost 1 base. The CDR3 protein is CSARQGTNEKLFF. DNA for the CDR3: TGCAGTGCCAGACAGGGAACTAATGAAAAACTGTTTTTT.

The chain couples TRBV20-1 to TRBJ1-2, with TRBD1 matching over 9 bases. The J segment lost 4 bases and the V segment lost 4 bases, leaving 7 bases of the junction unmatched. The CDR3 extends over 14 amino acids. Germline values: CDR1 DFQATT, CDR2 SNEGSKA (reference sequence). CDR3 sequence reads: CSATTTGGGYGYTF. The CDR3 DNA reads as TGCAGTGCTACGACCACAGGGGGCGGCTATGGCTACACCTTC.

This clonotype appeared a single time. J is TRBJ2-5 and V is TRBV13; D assignment may be TRBD1 or TRBD2 (5 bases each). In germline, CDR1 is PRHDT, CDR2 FYEKMQ (reference sequence). The CDR3 has 14 amino acids. The germline V and J ends were trimmed by 5 bases and 3 bases, with 13 bases remaining between them. As DNA, the CDR3 is TGTGCCAGCAGCCGGGGCGGAGCGGAAGAGACCCAGTACTTC. It codes for CASSRGGAEETQYF. The entire variable domain, with the rest obtained from reference TRBV13 and TRBJ2-5, is as follows: AAGVIQSPRHLIKEKRETATLKCYPIPRHDTVYWYQQGPGQDPQFLISFYEKMQSDKGSIPDRFSAQQFSDYHSELNMSSLELGDSALYFCASSRGGAEETQYFGPGTRLLVL.

The chain employs TRBV7-2 and TRBJ2-7, with D perhaps TRBD1 (5 bases). The CDR3 covers 15 residues. Germline V CDR1 and CDR2: SGHTA, FQGNSA. V lost 5 bases to trimming and J lost 6 bases, with 20 bases between them. The DNA for the CDR3 is TGTGCCAGCAGCCCCCCCGGGCTGGTGGGGCGCGAGCAGTACTTC. Its translation is CASSPPGLVGREQYF.

The chain uses TRBV7-2 and TRBJ2-5, with 8 positions matching TRBD1. This CDR3 spans 14 amino acids. Per germline, CDR1 SGHTA and CDR2 FQGNSA. V was clipped by 5 bases and J by 4 bases; unmatched bases: 6. CDR3 nucleotide sequence: TGTGCCAGCAGCCGGGACAGGTGGACAGAGACCCAGTACTTC. Translation gives CASSRDRWTETQYF. Looking up the rest from reference TRBV7-2 and TRBJ2-5 gives the full variable domain: GAGVSQSPSNKVTEKGKDVELRCDPISGHTALYWYRQSLGQGLEFLIYFQGNSAPDKSGLPSDRFSAERTGGSVSTLTIQRTQQEDSAVYLCASSRDRWTETQYFGPGTRLLVL.

As DNA, the CDR3 is TGCGCCAGCAGCTCAATTAGAGGGTCGCCCCTCCACTTT. Its translation is CASSSIRGSPLHF. The chain uses TRBV5-1 and TRBJ1-6; no definite D call. Looked up from germline, CDR1 is SGHRS and CDR2 is YFSETQ. The CDR3 sequence is 13 residues long. Trimming left V 3 bases short and J 13 bases short, with 14 bases between.

The rearrangement uses TRBV29-1 and TRBJ2-6; 10 bases align to TRBD1. CDR1 is SQVTM, CDR2 ANQGSEA, per germline. Unmatched junction bases numbered 3, after V lost 4 bases and J lost 0 bases. CDR3 length: 16 amino acids. For the CDR3, the DNA is TGCAGCGTTGCGGGACAGGGGCTCTCTGGGGCCAACGTCCTGACTTTC. Amino acid sequence: CSVAGQGLSGANVLTF.

The chain combines TRBV11-2 with TRBJ2-3; possibly TRBD2 for D (7 bases). Per the germline V gene, CDR1 is SGHAT and CDR2 is FQNNGV. The CDR3 is 21 residues long. Trimming removed 4 bases from V and 1 base from J, with 30 bases in between. The CDR3 reads CASSSGRHRGAVERGTDTQYF. The CDR3 nucleotides read TGTGCCAGCAGCTCCGGCCGCCATCGGGGGGCTGTTGAACGTGGCACAGATACGCAGTATTTT.

V usage is TRBV20-1 and J usage is TRBJ2-1; 10 bases are a match to TRBD1. V shed 3 bases, J shed 9 bases, and the junction held 5 bases outside the gene matches. Germline V gene data show CDR1 as DFQATT and CDR2 as SNEGSKA (reference sequence). The CDR3 runs to 13 residues. CDR3: CSARKTGGLEQFF. Written as DNA, the CDR3 is TGCAGTGCTAGGAAGACAGGGGGCCTTGAGCAGTTCTTC.

This chain joins TRBV9 and TRBJ1-6, with a possible D match to TRBD1 (6 bases). V was shortened by 4 bases and J by 9 bases, with 20 bases between the two germline ends. The CDR3 length is 16 residues. Looked up from germline, CDR1 is SGDLS and CDR2 is YYNGEE. CDR3 coding DNA: TGTGCCAGCAGCTCCGGGACAACCACCGAAGGTTCACCCCTCCACTTT. Its protein is CASSSGTTTEGSPLHF.

This chain connects TRBV5-6 to TRBJ1-2; 7 bases align to TRBD1. The ends lost 4 bases at V and 0 bases at J; junction bases unmatched: 12. The germline CDR1 and CDR2 sequences are SGHDT and YYEEEE. The CDR3 consists of 17 residues. CDR3 amino acids: CASSDQRQGISNYGYTF. The CDR3, as DNA: TGTGCCAGCAGCGACCAACGACAGGGAATATCTAACTATGGCTACACCTTC.

The V gene is TRBV29-1, the J gene TRBJ1-2; the D is unclear. The CDR3 is 13 amino acids. V was cut by 4 bases and J by 8 bases, with 17 bases left in between. Looked up from germline, CDR1 is SQVTM and CDR2 is ANQGSEA. The CDR3 region is CSVVTLGGAGYTF. The CDR3 nucleotides read TGCAGCGTTGTGACCCTAGGAGGTGCGGGCTACACCTTC. Complete variable domain (other parts from reference TRBV29-1 and TRBJ1-2): SAVISQKPSRDICQRGTSLTIQCQVDSQVTMMFWYRQQPGQSLTLIATANQGSEATYESGFVIDKFPISRPNLTFSTLTVSNMSPEDSSIYLCSVVTLGGAGYTFGSGTRLTVV.

This chain connects TRBV3-1 to TRBJ2-2; D not certain. The CDR3 is made up of 11 amino acids. Germline values: CDR1 LGHDT, CDR2 YNNKEL (reference sequence). The CDR3 DNA sequence: TGTGCAAACAGCCAACAAGGCGGGCTGTTTTTT. It codes for CANSQQGGLFF.

The rearrangement joins TRBV20-1 to TRBJ1-5, with 10 bases aligning to TRBD1. Germline CDR1 and CDR2: DFQATT and SNEGSKA (reference sequence). This CDR3 is 15 amino acids long. The junction had 11 bases not matched to a gene; V was cut back by 6 bases and J by 6 bases. CDR3: CSALGRDRGSQPQHF. In nucleotides, the CDR3 is TGCAGTGCCCTAGGGCGGGACAGGGGTAGTCAGCCCCAGCATTTT.

The chain has TRBV9 and TRBJ1-6; D is ambiguous. CDR3 length: 14 amino acids. Per the germline V gene, CDR1 is SGDLS and CDR2 is YYNGEE. V shed 0 bases and J shed 7 bases, with 8 bases lying between them. CDR3 sequence: CASSVVERNSPLHF. Written as DNA, the CDR3 is TGTGCCAGCAGCGTAGTGGAGCGCAATTCACCCCTCCACTTT.

V gene TRBV27 combines with J gene TRBJ1-5; possible D gene TRBD1, 5 bases. Between the trimmed V and J ends, which lost 5 bases and 3 bases, there was a span of 8 bases. The CDR3 contains 13 residues. Germline CDR1 MNHEY, CDR2 SMNVEV (reference sequence). The CDR3 sequence: CASSTGFNQPQHF. CDR3 coding DNA: TGTGCCAGCAGTACAGGTTTCAATCAGCCCCAGCATTTT.

V gene TRBV3-1 combines with J gene TRBJ2-5; D is unresolved. Trimming removed 1 base at V and 2 bases at J, with 11 bases between. Germline V lookup: CDR1 LGHDT, CDR2 YNNKEL (reference sequence). The CDR3 is made up of 15 amino acids. The CDR3 nucleotides are TGTGCCAGCAGCCAAGGAGCAGGTTGGCAAGAGACCCAGTACTTC. The encoded protein is CASSQGAGWQETQYF.

The J gene is TRBJ2-7, the V gene TRBV20-1, with TRBD1 as a possible D gene (5 bases). CDR3 length equals 14 residues. V was cut by 0 bases and J by 2 bases, with 11 bases left in between. In germline, CDR1 is DFQATT, CDR2 SNEGSKA (reference sequence). The CDR3 sequence: CSARDQGLPYEQYF. The CDR3 DNA reads TGCAGTGCTAGAGATCAGGGTTTACCCTACGAGCAGTACTTC.

This clonotype was recorded only once. In DNA, the CDR3 is TGCAGCGTTTTGACAGGCACAGATACGCAGTATTTT. This sequence encodes CSVLTGTDTQYF. This chain uses TRBV29-1 with TRBJ2-3, with D perhaps TRBD1 (5 bases). The CDR3 has 12 amino acids. The V gene's germline CDR1 is SQVTM and CDR2 ANQGSEA. Trimming left V 5 bases short and J 1 base short, with 7 bases between.

The rearrangement links TRBV20-1 to TRBJ1-2; D is ambiguous. The CDR3 has 14 amino acids. V lost 3 bases, J lost 8 bases, and 19 bases lay in between. Germline CDR1 reads DFQATT; CDR2 reads SNEGSKA (reference sequence). The CDR3 here is CSASLQARSWGYTF. CDR3 DNA sequence: TGCAGTGCTAGCCTCCAGGCCCGGTCATGGGGCTACACCTTC.

The rearrangement joins TRBV28 to TRBJ1-6, with D uncertain. V was cut by 7 bases and J by 9 bases, with 19 bases left in between. Germline CDR1 is MDHEN and CDR2 is SYDVKM. The CDR3 loop spans 15 amino acids. CDR3 in DNA: TGTGCCAGCAAAACCCATGGCTCCCCGGTTTCACCCCTCCACTTT. Translating gives CASKTHGSPVSPLHF.

This rearrangement joins TRBV18 to TRBJ1-2, with D hard to call. V was cut by 1 base and J by 5 bases, with 8 bases left in between. Germline V lookup: CDR1 KGHSH, CDR2 LQKENI. The CDR3 length is 13 residues. This CDR3 is CASSPQGIYGYTF. The CDR3 DNA is TGTGCCAGCTCACCACAGGGTATTTATGGCTACACCTTC.

J is TRBJ2-5 and V is TRBV2, with D maybe TRBD2 (6 bases). V shed 7 bases and J shed 9 bases, with 18 bases lying between them. There are 13 residues in the CDR3. Germline V CDR1 and CDR2: SNHLY, FYNNEI. This CDR3 is CASIRDSTGAQYF. The CDR3 DNA is TGTGCCAGCATTAGGGACTCGACCGGGGCCCAGTACTTC.

The chain carries TRBV20-1 and TRBJ2-7; D unclear. Trimming stripped 0 bases from V and 3 bases from J, with 12 bases between. This CDR3 spans 14 amino acids. The germline gives CDR1 DFQATT, CDR2 SNEGSKA (reference sequence). For the CDR3, the DNA is TGCAGTGCTAGAGATGGGCACTCCTTCTACGAGCAGTACTTC. Its protein is CSARDGHSFYEQYF.

The chain recombines TRBV29-1 with TRBJ2-5; no definite D call. There are 11 residues in the CDR3. Germline V gene lookup returns CDR1 SQVTM and CDR2 ANQGSEA. Trimming removed 3 bases from V and 4 bases from J, with 6 bases in between. The CDR3 DNA sequence: TGCAGCGTTGACCTCGGAGAGACCCAGTACTTC. It is translated as CSVDLGETQYF.

The V call is TRBV19, the J call TRBJ2-1; possible D gene TRBD1, 6 bases. The CDR3 loop spans 14 amino acids. Trimming removed 10 bases at V and 8 bases at J, with 21 bases between. In germline, CDR1 is LNHDA, CDR2 SQIVND (reference sequence). The CDR3 region is CATRRRTARDEQFF. Written as DNA, the CDR3 is TGTGCCACCCGGAGGAGGACAGCGCGCGATGAGCAGTTCTTC.